This entry concerns a single T cell receptor (beta chain). These data come from a study of shared clonotypes between healthy human individuals. Trimming took 0 bases from V and 3 from J; bases not matched to a gene: 2. This CDR3 is built from 16 residues. Per germline, CDR1 KGHSH and CDR2 LQKENI. Sequencing used immunoSEQ multiplex PCR; TCRdb keeps in-frame clones, though not all of them. The sample lists more than 2,000,000 clones, over 90% seen once, with 0.39% in the top ten. The rearrangement joins TRBV18 to TRBJ2-5; the match to TRBD2 covers 12 bases. The source of this sequence is a man aged 18 to 30 in good health. Some clones in this sample may be carry-over from other donors' samples. The material sequenced was naive CD4+ T cells from PBMCs. Subset indicated: CD45RA+ positively selected. The CDR3 DNA reads as TGTGCCAGCTCACCACCGACTAGCGGGAGAAAAGAGACCCAGTACTTC. It is translated as CASSPPTSGRKETQYF. The full variable domain, rest sourced from reference TRBV18 and TRBJ2-5, is NAGVMQNPRHLVRRRGQEARLRCSPMKGHSHVYWYRQLPEEGLKFMVYLQKENIIDESGMPKERFSAEFPKEGPSILRIQQVVRGDSAAYFCASSPPTSGRKETQYFGPGTRLLVL.